Each of the 30 T cell receptor beta chains below was sequenced from the same sample in a study of blood T cells in healthy people across ages. The use of a sample-barcoded 5' primer and a J-beta primer mix characterized a second PCR of 7 to 11 cycles. One entry per CDR3 protein results from TCRdb running MiXCR on the 5' RACE reads. Among fewer than 800,000 distinct CDR3 sequences, roughly 25% were seen once, and the ten largest hold more than 7.5%. These data also featured in a second study, about T cells of mothers and their children.

Sequencing was carried out using blood. The source is a boy younger than 18 in good health.

This clonotype showed up just a few times. The chain employs TRBV7-8 and TRBJ2-5; 10 bases are a match to TRBD2. The CDR3 contains 16 residues. Looked up from germline, CDR1 is SGHVS and CDR2 is FQNEAQ. Unmatched junction bases numbered 5, after V lost 4 bases and J lost 0 bases. In DNA form, the CDR3 reads TGTGCCAGCAGCTCAAGCGGACTAGCGGACCAAGAGACCCAGTACTTC. It yields the protein CASSSSGLADQETQYF.

This clonotype was counted only a few times. This chain links TRBV2 with TRBJ2-7; possibly TRBD1 for D (7 bases). The germline gives CDR1 SNHLY, CDR2 FYNNEI. The CDR3 is 13 amino acids. V shed 8 bases and J shed 0 bases, with 11 bases lying between them. The CDR3 region is CASGQEGSYEQYF. Here the CDR3 DNA reads TGTGCCAGCGGACAGGAGGGCTCCTACGAGCAGTACTTC.

The rearrangement links TRBV7-9 to TRBJ2-2, with 7 bases aligning to TRBD2. J was trimmed by 1 base and V by 1 base; bases with no gene match: 3. The CDR3 covers 16 residues. The germline gives CDR1 SEHNR, CDR2 FQNEAQ (reference sequence). The CDR3, as DNA: TGTGCCAGCAGCTTAGAAGTAGCGGGGAACACCGGGGAGCTGTTTTTT. Translating gives CASSLEVAGNTGELFF.

This chain uses TRBV3-1 with TRBJ1-2, with 9 positions matching TRBD1. After removal of 1 base from V and 8 bases from J, the junction contained 14 bases not matched to a gene. The germline V gene encodes CDR1 LGHDT and CDR2 YNNKEL (reference sequence). The CDR3 sequence is 17 residues long. CDR3 protein: CASSQGPGQGKWGGYTF. CDR3 coding DNA: TGTGCCAGCAGCCAAGGTCCGGGACAGGGAAAATGGGGCGGCTACACCTTC.

This clonotype was seen more than once but under ten times. The J gene is TRBJ2-7, the V gene TRBV25-1; no reliable D call. The V end was cut by 5 bases, the J end by 3 bases, with 8 bases between. Germline CDR1 reads MGHDK; CDR2 reads SYGVNS. This CDR3 spans 12 amino acids. The CDR3 is CASSPSHYEQYF. The CDR3 DNA sequence: TGTGCCAGCAGTCCCTCCCACTACGAGCAGTACTTC.

V usage is TRBV6-6 and J usage is TRBJ1-1; 8 positions match TRBD1. Per the germline V gene, CDR1 is MNHNY and CDR2 is SVGAGI (reference sequence). Trimming took 6 bases from V and 1 from J; bases not matched to a gene: 4. The CDR3 spans 14 residues. In nucleotides, the CDR3 is TGTGCCAGCAGCCAGGGGGCTCCGAACACTGAAGCTTTCTTT. Protein: CASSQGAPNTEAFF.

The chain employs TRBV7-9 and TRBJ1-2; no clear D. The CDR3 consists of 12 residues. Looked up from germline, CDR1 is SEHNR and CDR2 is FQNEAQ (reference sequence). V dropped 5 bases and J dropped 8 bases, with 12 bases sitting between them. DNA for the CDR3: TGTGCCAGCAGCACCGAATGGCGGGGCTACACCTTC. This translates into CASSTEWRGYTF. Based on the CDR3 plus reference TRBV7-9 and TRBJ1-2, the full variable domain is DTGVSQNPRHKITKRGQNVTFRCDPISEHNRLYWYRQTLGQGPEFLTYFQNEAQLEKSRLLSDRFSAERPKGSFSTLEIQRTEQGDSAMYLCASSTEWRGYTFGSGTRLTVV.

This sequence joins TRBV5-1 and TRBJ1-2; TRBD1 aligns across 8 bases. Germline lookup yields CDR1 SGHRS and CDR2 YFSETQ. The CDR3 sequence is 15 residues long. The trim removed 4 bases at V and 6 bases at J, leaving 11 bases unmatched. The DNA of the CDR3 is TGCGCCAGCAGCCAAGGACAGGGAGGCTGGAATGGCTACACCTTC. Encoded protein: CASSQGQGGWNGYTF.

This clonotype has more than one count but fewer than ten. The chain couples TRBV7-9 to TRBJ1-4; 11 nucleotides match TRBD1. CDR1 and CDR2 (germline): SEHNR, FQNEAQ (reference sequence). The length of the CDR3 is 18 residues. Trimming at V came to 3 bases and at J to 0 bases, leaving 6 bases not matched to a gene. CDR3: CASSLPRTGGSTNEKLFF. CDR3 bases: TGTGCCAGCAGCTTGCCTCGGACAGGGGGCTCAACTAATGAAAAACTGTTTTTT.

The rearrangement links TRBV6-5 to TRBJ2-1; 8 nucleotides match TRBD2. The germline V gene has CDR1 MNHEY and CDR2 SVGAGI. The CDR3 sequence is 15 residues long. The V segment lost 6 bases and the J segment 1 base; nucleotides outside the gene matches: 5. CDR3 sequence: CASRPKRGSYNEQFF. CDR3 DNA sequence: TGTGCCAGCAGGCCGAAGCGGGGGTCCTACAATGAGCAGTTCTTC.

This clonotype has just a few counts. V is TRBV29-1 and J is TRBJ2-7; D remains ambiguous. Deletions cut 6 bases from V and 0 bases from J, with 12 bases between. Germline V gene sequence: CDR1 SQVTM, CDR2 ANQGSEA. This CDR3 contains 13 residues. CDR3 in amino acids: CSVCGGSSYEQYF. CDR3 coding DNA: TGCAGCGTCTGCGGTGGAAGCTCCTACGAGCAGTACTTC.

The gene calls are TRBV6-2 or TRBV6-3 and TRBJ1-2, with 9 bases matching TRBD1. Germline lookup yields CDR1 MNHEY and CDR2 SVGEGT. V lost 8 bases and J lost 3; bases outside the gene matches: 10. The CDR3 loop spans 15 amino acids. For the CDR3, the DNA is TGTGCCAGCGTGGACACAGGGGGCCGGGACTATGGCTACACCTTC. Translating gives CASVDTGGRDYGYTF.

The V and J genes are TRBV10-3 and TRBJ2-3, with D possibly being TRBD2 (6 bases). V lost 6 bases and J lost 6, with 16 bases in between. The CDR3 is 14 amino acids. Germline values: CDR1 ENHRY, CDR2 SYGVKD. The CDR3 DNA reads TGTGCCATCAGCCCCTCGGGAGCAGCGGATACGCAGTATTTT. Translated: CAISPSGAADTQYF.

This clonotype was observed a few times. This chain links TRBV29-1 with TRBJ2-5, with D tentatively TRBD1 (6 bases). With 7 bases removed from V and 5 bases from J, the gap between germline ends came to 11 bases. There are 11 residues in the CDR3. CDR1 is SQVTM and CDR2 is ANQGSEA in the germline V gene. CDR3 sequence reads: CSDRVGETQYF. CDR3 bases: TGCAGCGACAGGGTCGGCGAGACCCAGTACTTC.

This clonotype has more than one count but fewer than ten. The chain joins TRBV27 to TRBJ1-5; D perhaps matches TRBD1 (5 bases). V was cut by 3 bases and J by 5 bases, with 14 bases left in between. The CDR3 loop spans 15 amino acids. Germline V gives CDR1 MNHEY, CDR2 SMNVEV (reference sequence). The CDR3 region has the DNA TGTGCCAGCAGTTTCTCAGGGTATGGGTATCAGCCCCAGCATTTT. Amino acids: CASSFSGYGYQPQHF.

This clonotype was recorded a few times. This chain links TRBV20-1 with TRBJ2-5; D call uncertain. Trimming removed 5 bases at V and 1 base at J, with 11 bases between. CDR1 and CDR2 (germline): DFQATT, SNEGSKA (reference sequence). This CDR3 is 13 amino acids long. CDR3 sequence reads: CSAPGGFQETQYF. The CDR3 region has the DNA TGCAGTGCTCCAGGCGGTTTCCAAGAGACCCAGTACTTC.

The chain has TRBV19 and TRBJ1-1, with a tentative D call TRBD1 (5 bases). The CDR3 extends over 14 amino acids. CDR1 is LNHDA, CDR2 SQIVND, per germline (reference sequence). The V and J ends lost 3 bases and 4 bases respectively, with 12 bases between them. The CDR3 reads CASSMGSGGTEAFF. CDR3 nucleotide sequence: TGTGCCAGTAGTATGGGGTCTGGGGGCACTGAAGCTTTCTTT.

The chain couples TRBV20-1 to TRBJ2-5; 10 bases agree with TRBD2. The CDR3 runs 17 residues. CDR1 and CDR2 (germline): DFQATT, SNEGSKA (reference sequence). V was clipped by 3 bases and J by 5 bases; unmatched bases: 15. The CDR3 reads CSASGIEWTSGPETQYF. DNA for the CDR3: TGCAGTGCTAGTGGTATAGAGTGGACTAGCGGCCCGGAGACCCAGTACTTC.

The chain recombines TRBV19 with TRBJ2-5; TRBD1 is a possible D gene (6 bases). Germline V gene data show CDR1 as LNHDA and CDR2 as SQIVND (reference sequence). The CDR3 spans 14 residues. V was pared by 3 bases and J by 4 bases, with 12 bases between. CDR3 protein: CASSIGTGRETQYF. The CDR3 DNA reads TGTGCCAGTAGTATCGGAACAGGGAGAGAGACCCAGTACTTC.

The sample holds a few counts of this clonotype. V usage is TRBV27 and J usage is TRBJ2-7, with D maybe TRBD2 (6 bases). The CDR3 extends over 14 amino acids. V dropped 7 bases and J dropped 0 bases, with 13 bases sitting between them. Germline V gene data show CDR1 as MNHEY and CDR2 as SMNVEV (reference sequence). The CDR3: CASNPGGSSYEQYF. The DNA for the CDR3 is TGTGCCAGCAATCCAGGAGGGAGCTCCTACGAGCAGTACTTC.

The CDR3 sequence is CSVDGGRASNYGYTF. In DNA form, the CDR3 reads TGCAGCGTTGATGGGGGCAGAGCCTCCAACTATGGCTACACCTTC. The chain employs TRBV29-1 and TRBJ1-2; tentatively, D is TRBD1 (6 bases). CDR3 size: 15 residues. The germline CDR1 and CDR2 sequences are SQVTM and ANQGSEA. With 3 bases removed from V and 2 bases from J, the gap between germline ends came to 16 bases.

This clonotype came up a few times. This chain connects TRBV4-2 to TRBJ2-3, with TRBD2 matching over 11 bases. In germline, CDR1 is LGHNA, CDR2 YNFKEQ. Losses at the gene ends were 1 base for V and 1 base for J; bases not matched to a gene: 4. The CDR3 spans 17 residues. The CDR3 region has the DNA TGTGCCAGCAGCCAAGCAACTAGCGGGGGTGGCACAGATACGCAGTATTTT. Its protein product is CASSQATSGGGTDTQYF.

The V and J genes are TRBV10-3 and TRBJ2-7, with D perhaps matching TRBD2 (5 bases). The CDR3 loop spans 14 amino acids. CDR1 ENHRY and CDR2 SYGVKD come from the germline V gene. Trimming took 11 bases from V and 5 from J, leaving 22 bases between them. CDR3 nucleotides: TGTGCCTCCGGCATCGGGGAACGGAGCGACGAGCAGTACTTC. The encoded protein is CASGIGERSDEQYF.

J is TRBJ2-5 and V is TRBV12-3 or TRBV12-4; the D gene is possibly TRBD2 (5 bases). The end of the DNA fits TRBJ2-1 better, so the J call may be wrong. The CDR3 is made up of 13 amino acids. The CDR3 sequence: CASSFRENYEQFF. The DNA of the CDR3 is TGTGCCAGCAGTTTTCGGGAAAACTATGAGCAGTTCTTC.

The sample holds a few counts of this clonotype. The chain combines TRBV3-1 with TRBJ1-5; D is undetermined. Trimming removed 1 base from V and 7 bases from J, with 11 bases in between. CDR1 is LGHDT and CDR2 is YNNKEL in the germline V gene (reference sequence). The CDR3 consists of 14 residues. The CDR3 nucleotides read TGTGCCAGCAGCCAAGGACGGGTATCGCAGCCCCAGCATTTT. This encodes CASSQGRVSQPQHF.

V and J are TRBV7-9 and TRBJ2-5; D uncertain. The last part of the DNA fits TRBJ2-1 better; the J call may be wrong. The CDR3 sequence is 15 residues long. Germline V CDR1 and CDR2: SEHNR, FQNEAQ (reference sequence). CDR3 DNA: TGTGCCAGCAGCCCGGAGCGTGTTGGACCCAATGAGCAGTTCTTC. It specifies CASSPERVGPNEQFF.

This clonotype appeared a few times. The CDR3 region is CASSQDLGGEDTGELFF. DNA of the CDR3: TGTGCCAGCAGCCAAGATCTCGGCGGGGAGGACACCGGGGAGCTGTTTTTT. V usage is TRBV4-2 and J usage is TRBJ2-2, with a possible D match to TRBD2 (6 bases). CDR1 LGHNA and CDR2 YNFKEQ come from the germline V gene. V lost 0 bases and J 3 bases, leaving 14 bases between the germline ends. The CDR3 has 17 amino acids.

The rearrangement uses TRBV11-3 and TRBJ2-1; 9 bases line up with TRBD1. Trimming at V came to 1 base and at J to 9 bases, leaving 4 bases not matched to a gene. The CDR3 totals 14 residues. The germline CDR1 and CDR2 sequences are SGHNT and YENEEA. The CDR3 DNA sequence: TGTGCCAGCAGCTTAGGACAGGGGGTCACTGAGCAGTTCTTC. It translates to CASSLGQGVTEQFF.

The V and J genes are TRBV11-1 and TRBJ2-1, with D tentatively TRBD1 (6 bases). From germline, CDR1 is SGHAT and CDR2 FQDESV (reference sequence). CDR3 length: 18 amino acids. Trimming took 1 base from V and 4 from J, leaving 20 bases between them. Here the CDR3 DNA reads TGTGCCAGCAGCTTAGGTGAAGAGGGACATTACCTGTACAATGAGCAGTTCTTC. It is translated as CASSLGEEGHYLYNEQFF.

The rearrangement uses TRBV21-1 and TRBJ2-5; no DNA check was done on the table's D call, TRBD1. The last part of the DNA fits TRBJ2-7 better; the J call may be wrong. TRBV21-1 is given as a pseudogene. The CDR3 loop spans 17 amino acids. CDR3 region: CASSKGGGPPECHEQYF. For the CDR3, the DNA is TGTGCCAGCAGCAAAGGAGGGGGCCCCCCCGAGTGTCACGAGCAGTACTTC.